One and the same sample provided the 8 T cell receptor beta chains below, sequenced in a study of T cell responses to AZD1222 COVID-19 vaccine. The assay was immunoSEQ multiplex PCR, and TCRdb's table has in-frame clones only and misses some. The profile shows approximately 130,000 clones, 70% to 90% of them singletons. This specimen was peripheral blood, taken 28 days after the second dose of the MenACWY control vaccine. These TCRs come from an adult who received the MenACWY meningococcal vaccine as a control.

The V gene is TRBV10-3, the J gene TRBJ2-2; D may be TRBD1 (5 bases). The CDR3 extends over 13 amino acids. The V end was cut by 5 bases, the J end by 6 bases, with 10 bases between. CDR1 and CDR2 from the germline V gene are ENHRY and SYGVKD. The CDR3 DNA sequence: TGTGCCATCAGTACAGGTTTCCCCGGGGAGCTGTTTTTT. Translated: CAISTGFPGELFF.

The chain links TRBV2 to TRBJ2-5; TRBD1 agrees at 9 bases. The CDR3 length is 14 residues. The V gene end was trimmed by 7 bases and the J gene end by 6 bases; junction bases not matched to a gene: 9. The V gene's germline CDR1 is SNHLY and CDR2 FYNNEI. CDR3 nucleotides: TGTGCCAGCACCCCGGACAGGGGAGTTAAGACCCAGTACTTC. It translates to CASTPDRGVKTQYF.

This rearrangement joins TRBV7-9 to TRBJ2-5, with a weak D call TRBD2 (5 bases). V lost 5 bases, J lost 4 bases, and 14 bases lay in between. This CDR3 region has 14 residues. The germline V gene has CDR1 SEHNR and CDR2 FQNEAQ (reference sequence). The CDR3 nucleotides are TGTGCCAGCAGCCGGGAATTAGGTTTAGAGACCCAGTACTTC. Residues: CASSRELGLETQYF.

The chain has TRBV6-4 and TRBJ1-1; D gene ambiguous. Germline assignment: CDR1 MRHNA and CDR2 SNTAGT. This CDR3 spans 13 amino acids. V was cut by 2 bases and J by 3 bases, with 7 bases left in between. The CDR3 protein is CASSDRQDTEAFF. In DNA form, the CDR3 reads TGTGCCAGCAGTGACAGGCAGGACACTGAAGCTTTCTTT.

This chain uses TRBV3-1 (or the pseudogene TRBV3-2) with TRBJ2-3; 8 bases align to TRBD2. The trim removed 10 bases at V and 1 base at J, leaving 4 bases unmatched. This CDR3 has 13 residues. The germline V gene encodes CDR1 LGHDT and CDR2 YNNKEL (reference sequence). The CDR3 loop reads CATKAGGTDTQYF. The CDR3, as DNA: TGTGCCACCAAAGCGGGGGGCACAGATACGCAGTATTTT.

The chain combines TRBV4-1 with TRBJ2-1, with 12 bases matching TRBD2. This CDR3 contains 19 residues. The V and J ends lost 3 bases and 0 bases, in that order; junction bases with no gene match: 9. Germline V gives CDR1 MGHRA, CDR2 YSYEKL. The DNA for the CDR3 is TGCGCCAGCAGCCAGTGGGGACTAGCGGGTTCGAGCTCCTACAATGAGCAGTTCTTC. It specifies CASSQWGLAGSSSYNEQFF.

The genes are TRBV11-2 and TRBJ1-1, with 9 bases lining up with TRBD1. The trim removed 6 bases at V and 5 bases at J, leaving 7 bases unmatched. This CDR3 spans 14 amino acids. The germline V gene encodes CDR1 SGHAT and CDR2 FQNNGV. The CDR3, as DNA: TGTGCCAGCAGTGAACAGGGGGCTGGGACTGAAGCTTTCTTT. As protein: CASSEQGAGTEAFF.

The rearrangement joins TRBV28 to TRBJ2-6; D not resolved. The V gene lost 3 bases and the J gene lost 0 bases, with 9 bases spanning the gap. From germline, CDR1 is MDHEN and CDR2 SYDVKM. CDR3 length: 16 amino acids. CDR3 loop: CASSLISRSGANVLTF. CDR3 nucleotide sequence: TGTGCCAGCAGTTTGATCAGCCGCTCTGGGGCCAACGTCCTGACTTTC.